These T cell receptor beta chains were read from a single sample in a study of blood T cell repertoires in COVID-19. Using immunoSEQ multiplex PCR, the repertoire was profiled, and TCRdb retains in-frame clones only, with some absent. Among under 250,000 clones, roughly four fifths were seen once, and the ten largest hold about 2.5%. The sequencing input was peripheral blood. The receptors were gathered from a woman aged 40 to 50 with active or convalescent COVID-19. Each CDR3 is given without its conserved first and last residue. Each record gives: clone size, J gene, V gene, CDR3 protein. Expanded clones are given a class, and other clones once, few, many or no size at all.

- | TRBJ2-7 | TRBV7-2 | ASSLPTTGGITYEQY
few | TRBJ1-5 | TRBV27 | ASSLVGGGQPQH
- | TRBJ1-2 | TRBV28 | ASSLRGIYGYT
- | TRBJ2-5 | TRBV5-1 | ASMRTDRGRETQY
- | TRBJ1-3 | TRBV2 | ASSEATGFSGNTIY
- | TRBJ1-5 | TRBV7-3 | AGEGDSNQPQH
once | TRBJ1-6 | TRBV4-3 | ASSQEDGSRSPLH
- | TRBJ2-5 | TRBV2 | ASSEQGRVGETQY
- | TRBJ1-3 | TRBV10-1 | ASSDSPLGGNTIY
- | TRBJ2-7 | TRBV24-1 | ATSVTGIEQY
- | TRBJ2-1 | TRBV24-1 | ATSDRTSGASYNEQF
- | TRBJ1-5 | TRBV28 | ASSLGGRLQH
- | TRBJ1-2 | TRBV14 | ASSQHRYPNYGYT
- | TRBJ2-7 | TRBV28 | ASSFGFTGDEQY
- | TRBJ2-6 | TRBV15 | ATSRSRSSLSSGANVLT
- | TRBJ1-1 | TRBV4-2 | ASSQEKGRSTEAF
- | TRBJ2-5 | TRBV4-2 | ASSHELRDRGETQY
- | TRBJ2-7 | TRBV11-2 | ASSLDRGHEQY
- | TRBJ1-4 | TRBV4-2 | ASSQEPTSQGEKLF
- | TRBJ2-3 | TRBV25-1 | ASSEYYGSGEGTDTQY
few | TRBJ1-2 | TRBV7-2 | ASSFYQGAEEYGYT
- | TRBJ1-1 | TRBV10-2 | ATNQVGANTEAF
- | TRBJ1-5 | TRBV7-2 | ASSPGPATTNQPQH
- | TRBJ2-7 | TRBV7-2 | ASSQPPNGRAT
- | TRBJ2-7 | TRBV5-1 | ASSLGDRGQQY
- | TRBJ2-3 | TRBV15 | ATSRASGSTDTQY
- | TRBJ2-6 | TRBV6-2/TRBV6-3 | ASSYSRAAVGSGANVLT
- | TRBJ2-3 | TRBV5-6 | ASSLIKNTDTQY
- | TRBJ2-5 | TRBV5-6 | ASSLEGGGGETQY
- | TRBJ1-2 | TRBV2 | ASSVGGGYGYT
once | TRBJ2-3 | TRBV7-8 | ASSLVPGRRTDTQY
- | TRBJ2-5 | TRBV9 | ASTLHETSGGETQY
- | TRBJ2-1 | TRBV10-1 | ASGEGTGERWNEQF
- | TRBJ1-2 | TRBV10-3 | AISGTGGYGGYT
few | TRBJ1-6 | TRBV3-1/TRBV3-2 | ASSQGQTGSNSPLH
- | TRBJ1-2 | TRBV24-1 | ATSDMDRGYGYT
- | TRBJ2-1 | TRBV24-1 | ATSDLDTKQF
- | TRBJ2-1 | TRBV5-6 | ASSPLGDTSFYEQF
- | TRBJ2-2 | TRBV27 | ASSLGTRELF